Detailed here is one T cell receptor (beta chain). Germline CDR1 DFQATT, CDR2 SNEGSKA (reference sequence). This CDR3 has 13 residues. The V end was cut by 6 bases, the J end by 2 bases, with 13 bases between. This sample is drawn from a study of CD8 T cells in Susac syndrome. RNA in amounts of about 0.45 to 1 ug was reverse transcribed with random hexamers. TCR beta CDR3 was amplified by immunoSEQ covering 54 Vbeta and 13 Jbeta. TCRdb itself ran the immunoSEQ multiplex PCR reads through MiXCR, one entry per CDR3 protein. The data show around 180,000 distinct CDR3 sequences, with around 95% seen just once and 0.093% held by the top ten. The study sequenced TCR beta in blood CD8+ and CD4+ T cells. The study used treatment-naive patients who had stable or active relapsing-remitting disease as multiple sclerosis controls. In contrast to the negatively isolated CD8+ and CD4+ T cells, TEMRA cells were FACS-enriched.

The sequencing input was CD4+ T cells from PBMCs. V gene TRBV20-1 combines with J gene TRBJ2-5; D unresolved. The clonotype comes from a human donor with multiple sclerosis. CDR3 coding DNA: TGCAGTGCCCCCATGTCTAGACAAGAGACCCAGTACTTC. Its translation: CSAPMSRQETQYF.